Included here is one T cell receptor beta chain sequence, with context. Its antigen is not known. The record originates from a study of identical twins. Study findings and constraints: Out-of-frame alpha sequences common to twins exhibited an excess of low generation probability.

TCRdb redid the calling of the 5' RACE reads with MiXCR, one entry per CDR3 protein. Of 1.5 million to 2 million distinct CDR3 sequences listed, 32% are singletons. The TCR sequence derives from a newborn girl in good health. The sample was cord blood.

CDR3 protein: CASSLGLALNTGELFF. In DNA, the CDR3 is TGTGCCAGCAGCTTGGGTCTAGCCTTGAACACCGGGGAGCTGTTTTTT. This rearrangement joins TRBV11-1 to TRBJ2-2, with D possibly being TRBD2 (5 bases). Germline CDR1 is SGHAT and CDR2 is FQDESV (reference sequence). V lost 3 bases to trimming and J lost 1 base, with 12 bases between them. CDR3 length: 16 amino acids.